Shown below are 15 T cell receptor beta chains from a single sample sequenced in a study of graft-versus-host responses after intestinal transplantation. Measured with immunoSEQ multiplex PCR; TCRdb has only the in-frame clones, and not every one. The sample holds roughly 77,000 clones; around 90% are singletons and the top ten take around 2.3%. Their target antigens are unknown. Material: unstimulated CD8+ T cells sorted from spleen or lymph node cells, obtained before intestinal transplant. The receptors were sampled from a human donor who received an intestinal transplant.

The rearrangement uses TRBV14 and TRBJ2-7; 10 bases are shared with TRBD1. Germline values: CDR1 SGHDN, CDR2 FVKESK. Trimming cost V 4 bases and J 5 bases; bases outside gene matches: 14. This CDR3 is 17 amino acids long. The CDR3 DNA follows: TGTGCCAGCAGCCTTGATTCTTTGGGACAGGGGTACCACGAGCAGTACTTC. Protein: CASSLDSLGQGYHEQYF.

The chain employs TRBV5-1 and TRBJ1-1; 7 bases map to TRBD1. There are 17 residues in the CDR3. Germline V gives CDR1 SGHRS, CDR2 YFSETQ. Losses at the gene ends were 2 bases for V and 0 bases for J; bases not matched to a gene: 10. The chain's CDR3 is CASSFRQGNKVNTEAFF. The CDR3 DNA reads TGCGCCAGCAGCTTCCGACAGGGTAATAAGGTGAACACTGAAGCTTTCTTT.

This clone was counted a few times. V and J are TRBV6-5 and TRBJ1-2, with D unclear. V was trimmed by 8 bases and J by 14 bases, leaving 27 bases between them. The CDR3 totals 14 residues. Germline CDR1 and CDR2: MNHEY and SVGAGI. The CDR3 region is CASGVSGEGMARTF. The CDR3 region has the DNA TGTGCCAGCGGAGTTTCCGGGGAGGGAATGGCTAGAACCTTC.

CDR3 in amino acids: CASSEGWGEMYNEQFF. In nucleotides, the CDR3 is TGTGCCAGCAGTGAAGGTTGGGGGGAAATGTACAATGAGCAGTTCTTC. The chain is built from TRBV2 and TRBJ2-1; weak D call: TRBD2 (6 bases). V lost 1 base and J 4 bases, leaving 14 bases between the germline ends. This CDR3 spans 16 amino acids. The V gene's germline CDR1 is SNHLY and CDR2 FYNNEI.

The chain joins TRBV15 to TRBJ1-5; no clear D. The CDR3 has 15 residues. V gave up 0 bases and J gave up 3 bases, with 9 bases separating them. Per germline, CDR1 LNHNV and CDR2 YYDKDF (reference sequence). The CDR3, as DNA: TGTGCCACCAGCAGAGAACGGGGAGCCAATCAGCCCCAGCATTTT. This encodes CATSRERGANQPQHF.

The chain employs TRBV7-8 and TRBJ1-4; 8 bases fit TRBD1. This CDR3 comprises 19 residues. V was pared by 0 bases and J by 2 bases, with 11 bases of the junction left unmatched. Per germline, CDR1 SGHVS and CDR2 FQNEAQ. This CDR3 reads CASSLAPGQGGRTNEKLFF. CDR3 coding DNA: TGTGCCAGCAGCTTAGCCCCCGGACAGGGCGGTAGGACTAATGAAAAACTGTTTTTT.

The J gene is TRBJ2-7, the V gene TRBV29-1; 9 bases match TRBD2. Trimming cost V 4 bases and J 4 bases; bases outside gene matches: 8. In germline, CDR1 is SQVTM, CDR2 ANQGSEA. The CDR3 has 14 amino acids. The CDR3 here is CSVVGETSGYEQYF. Here the CDR3 DNA reads TGCAGCGTTGTGGGGGAGACTAGCGGATACGAGCAGTACTTC.

The chain carries TRBV4-1 and TRBJ2-1, with 10 bases aligning to TRBD1. CDR3 length: 20 amino acids. The V and J ends lost 4 bases and 0 bases, in that order; junction bases with no gene match: 15. Germline V CDR1 and CDR2: MGHRA, YSYEKL. CDR3 nucleotide sequence: TGCGCCAGCAGCCCACTGCTGCTAAGGTGGACAGGGGGCTCCTACAATGAGCAGTTCTTC. The encoded protein is CASSPLLLRWTGGSYNEQFF.

The rearrangement uses TRBV9 and TRBJ2-1; 7 bases agree with TRBD1. In germline, CDR1 is SGDLS, CDR2 YYNGEE. The CDR3 covers 19 residues. Losses at the gene ends were 0 bases for V and 0 bases for J; bases not matched to a gene: 12. The CDR3 DNA is TGTGCCAGCAGCGTAGCCCGAGCCGACAGGGCTAGCTCCTACAATGAGCAGTTCTTC. Its translation: CASSVARADRASSYNEQFF.

A few counts support this clone. V and J are TRBV19 and TRBJ1-6; a weak D match, TRBD1 (5 bases). CDR1 is LNHDA, CDR2 SQIVND, per germline (reference sequence). V was shortened by 6 bases and J by 10 bases, with 10 bases between the two germline ends. CDR3 length: 12 residues. The CDR3 region has the DNA TGTGCCAGTAGGCGGGACGGGTCACCCCTCCACTTT. Residues: CASRRDGSPLHF.

The rearrangement joins TRBV7-9 to TRBJ2-7, with D tentatively TRBD1 (5 bases). In germline, CDR1 is SEHNR, CDR2 FQNEAQ (reference sequence). Trimming removed 1 base at V and 5 bases at J, with 12 bases between. The CDR3 totals 14 residues. CDR3 bases: TGTGCCAGCAGCTTAGACCCAGGGTGGGACGAGCAGTACTTC. It codes for CASSLDPGWDEQYF.

The rearrangement joins TRBV15 to TRBJ1-4, with 7 bases aligning to TRBD1. After removal of 0 bases from V and 10 bases from J, the junction contained 8 bases not matched to a gene. Germline values: CDR1 LNHNV, CDR2 YYDKDF (reference sequence). This CDR3 region has 15 residues. CDR3 sequence reads: CATSRDGETGVKLFF. CDR3 nucleotide sequence: TGTGCCACCAGCAGAGATGGGGAAACAGGGGTAAAACTGTTTTTT.

The rearrangement uses TRBV5-1 and TRBJ1-2; D call uncertain. Looked up from germline, CDR1 is SGHRS and CDR2 is YFSETQ. This CDR3 has 11 residues. Trimming stripped 5 bases from V and 6 bases from J, with 8 bases between. The CDR3 protein is CASRSGDGYTF. DNA of the CDR3: TGCGCCAGCAGGTCGGGAGATGGCTACACCTTC.

The chain is built from TRBV5-1 and TRBJ1-1, with 7 bases fitting TRBD1. CDR1 and CDR2 from the germline V gene are SGHRS and YFSETQ. The V and J ends lost 1 base and 3 bases, in that order; junction bases with no gene match: 3. The CDR3 sequence is 14 residues long. The chain's CDR3 is CASSLRGGYTEAFF. CDR3 nucleotides: TGCGCCAGCAGCTTGAGAGGGGGCTACACTGAAGCTTTCTTT. Combining the CDR3 with reference TRBV5-1 and TRBJ1-1 gives the whole variable domain KAGVTQTPRYLIKTRGQQVTLSCSPISGHRSVSWYQQTPGQGLQFLFEYFSETQRNKGNFPGRFSGRQFSNSRSEMNVSTLELGDSALYLCASSLRGGYTEAFFGQGTRLTVV.

Remarks on this clone: This sample also contains other DNA sequences that code for the same CDR3. The chain recombines TRBV6-5 with TRBJ2-7; TRBD2 aligns across 8 bases. Germline V lookup: CDR1 MNHEY, CDR2 SVGAGI. V lost 2 bases to trimming and J lost 1 base; unmatched junction nucleotides: 1. The CDR3 sequence is 14 residues long. CDR3 sequence reads: CASSYAGGSYEQYF. Written as DNA, the CDR3 is TGTGCCAGCAGTTACGCGGGAGGATCCTACGAGCAGTACTTC.